Listed here are 31 T cell receptor beta chains from one sample, sequenced in a study of shared clonotypes between healthy human individuals. Only in-frame clones appear in the TCRdb table, and some are missing; sequencing was by immunoSEQ multiplex PCR. The sample shows roughly 490,000 clones, roughly 85% of them seen only once. The specimen was PBMCs. The receptors come from a woman aged 35 to 49 in good health. Some clones in this sample may be carry-over from other donors' samples.

V and J are TRBV27 and TRBJ2-7; possibly TRBD1 for D (6 bases). V lost 8 bases and J 2 bases, leaving 25 bases between the germline ends. The CDR3 runs 17 residues. CDR1 and CDR2 from the germline V gene are MNHEY and SMNVEV (reference sequence). The DNA for the CDR3 is TGTGCCAGCGGCTCCCCTGCGCAGGGGTCAAAGCCCTACGAGCAGTACTTC. It translates to CASGSPAQGSKPYEQYF.

This chain connects TRBV7-3 to TRBJ2-3; no firm D call. CDR1 is SGHTA, CDR2 FQGTGA, per germline. CDR3 length: 14 amino acids. V dropped 5 bases and J dropped 8 bases, with 17 bases sitting between them. In nucleotides, the CDR3 is TGTGCCAGCAGCCCCACCTTCTCCGTGGTTACGCAGTATTTT. Amino acids: CASSPTFSVVTQYF.

This chain connects TRBV5-1 to TRBJ2-1; TRBD2 aligns across 12 bases. The CDR3 totals 17 residues. Germline V gene data show CDR1 as SGHRS and CDR2 as YFSETQ. J lost 6 bases, V lost 0 bases, and 7 bases had no gene match. The DNA of the CDR3 is TGCGCCAGCAGCTTGGCTAGCGGGAGGGGGAACGCCAATGAGCAGTTCTTC. Encoded protein: CASSLASGRGNANEQFF.

The V gene is TRBV2, the J gene TRBJ2-3; D tentatively reads TRBD1 or TRBD2 (5 bases each). The germline gives CDR1 SNHLY, CDR2 FYNNEI. V was cut by 6 bases and J by 4 bases, with 8 bases left in between. The CDR3 length is 12 residues. The CDR3 protein is CASRGDADTQYF. The CDR3, as DNA: TGTGCCAGCAGGGGGGATGCAGATACGCAGTATTTT.

The chain carries TRBV6-1 and TRBJ1-5; D gene ambiguous. Per germline, CDR1 MNHNS and CDR2 SASEGT. The CDR3 sequence is 14 residues long. V was cut by 2 bases and J by 2 bases, with 7 bases left in between. The CDR3 protein is CASSEQPGNQPQHF. CDR3 DNA: TGTGCCAGCAGTGAACAACCTGGCAATCAGCCCCAGCATTTT.

Many counts were recorded for this clone. The chain links TRBV29-1 to TRBJ1-4; no firm D call. CDR1 is SQVTM, CDR2 ANQGSEA, per germline. The ends were cut back, 7 bases at V and 6 bases at J, with 12 bases in the middle. The CDR3 runs 12 residues. The CDR3 spells CSAGESDEKLFF. As DNA, the CDR3 is TGCAGCGCTGGAGAATCGGATGAAAAACTGTTTTTT.

The V and J genes are TRBV6-5 and TRBJ1-5; D ambiguous. The V and J ends lost 5 bases and 5 bases respectively, with 10 bases between them. Germline V CDR1 and CDR2: MNHEY, SVGAGI. The CDR3 consists of 13 residues. CDR3 in amino acids: CASSPLHDQPQHF. The CDR3 bases are TGTGCCAGCAGTCCCCTCCATGATCAGCCCCAGCATTTT.

The chain joins TRBV5-1 to TRBJ2-1, with a weak D call TRBD2 (6 bases). V was clipped by 6 bases and J by 4 bases, with 14 bases between them. The germline V gene encodes CDR1 SGHRS and CDR2 YFSETQ. This CDR3 has 14 residues. The CDR3 nucleotides are TGCGCCAGCACCCTTGGCGGGGATTACAATGAGCAGTTCTTC. It specifies CASTLGGDYNEQFF.

The CDR3 DNA reads TGTGCCAGTAAGACAGGGTTCGGTGAGGCAGCTTTCTTT. It codes for CASKTGFGEAAFF. The rearrangement uses TRBV19 and TRBJ1-1; 7 positions agree with TRBD1. The CDR3 sequence is 13 residues long. Germline trimming cut 7 bases from V and 10 bases from J; bases unmatched to any gene: 12. Germline V gene sequence: CDR1 LNHDA, CDR2 SQIVND (reference sequence). The entire variable domain, with the rest obtained from reference TRBV19 and TRBJ1-1, is as follows: DGGITQSPKYLFRKEGQNVTLSCEQNLNHDAMYWYRQDPGQGLRLIYYSQIVNDFQKGDIAEGYSVSREKKESFPLTVTSAQKNPTAFYLCASKTGFGEAAFFGQGTRLTVV.

The chain recombines TRBV9 with TRBJ2-1, with D possibly TRBD2 on 5 matching bases. V shed 2 bases and J shed 3 bases, with 18 bases lying between them. This CDR3 region has 17 residues. CDR1 SGDLS and CDR2 YYNGEE come from the germline V gene. The CDR3 spells CASSVRPPTDYYNEQFF. CDR3 DNA: TGTGCCAGCAGCGTGAGGCCGCCGACCGACTACTACAATGAGCAGTTCTTC.

The rearrangement links TRBV29-1 to TRBJ2-1, with TRBD2 matching 12 bases. V shed 6 bases and J 6 bases; nucleotides not matched to a gene: 6. This CDR3 contains 14 residues. Germline V gene sequence: CDR1 SQVTM, CDR2 ANQGSEA. CDR3 sequence: CSVETSGRSNEQFF. In nucleotides, the CDR3 is TGCAGCGTGGAAACTAGCGGGAGGAGCAATGAGCAGTTCTTC.

V gene TRBV30 combines with J gene TRBJ2-3; 11 nucleotides agree with TRBD2. This CDR3 spans 15 amino acids. CDR1 and CDR2 (germline): GTSNPN, SVGIG (reference sequence). The J segment lost 5 bases and the V segment lost 0 bases, leaving 4 bases of the junction unmatched. The CDR3 protein is CAWSVSGRAGDTQYF. The DNA of the CDR3 is TGTGCCTGGAGTGTTAGCGGGAGGGCCGGAGATACGCAGTATTTT. The full variable domain, its missing parts supplied by reference TRBV30 and TRBJ2-3, is SQTIHQWPATLVQPVGSPLSLECTVEGTSNPNLYWYRQAAGRGLQLLFYSVGIGQISSEVPQNLSASRPQDRQFILSSKKLLLSDSGFYLCAWSVSGRAGDTQYFGPGTRLTVL.

The genes are TRBV6-1 and TRBJ1-3; possible D gene TRBD1, 5 bases. CDR1 is MNHNS and CDR2 is SASEGT in the germline V gene. The CDR3 totals 13 residues. V was trimmed by 7 bases and J by 0 bases, leaving 7 bases between them. The CDR3 spells CASTGHSGNTIYF. The CDR3 DNA reads as TGTGCCAGCACAGGGCACTCTGGAAACACCATATATTTT.

The chain has TRBV2 and TRBJ2-3, with D possibly matching TRBD1 (5 bases). Germline values: CDR1 SNHLY, CDR2 FYNNEI. This CDR3 comprises 12 residues. Trimming left V 6 bases short and J 9 bases short, with 13 bases between. CDR3 nucleotide sequence: TGTGCCAGCAGACCTACAGGCGGCACGCAGTATTTT. Protein product: CASRPTGGTQYF.

The rearrangement links TRBV25-1 to TRBJ1-4, with D maybe TRBD1 (5 bases). The CDR3 runs 14 residues. From germline, CDR1 is MGHDK and CDR2 SYGVNS. V lost 2 bases and J lost 5, with 9 bases in between. DNA of the CDR3: TGTGCCAGCAGTGAAGGGCAGGGAAATGAAAAACTGTTTTTT. Amino acids: CASSEGQGNEKLFF. Looking up the rest from reference TRBV25-1 and TRBJ1-4 gives the full variable domain: EADIYQTPRYLVIGTGKKITLECSQTMGHDKMYWYQQDPGMELHLIHYSYGVNSTEKGDLSSESTVSRIRTEHFPLTLESARPSHTSQYLCASSEGQGNEKLFFGSGTQLSVL.

The genes are TRBV11-2 and TRBJ2-5; D remains unclear. Judging by the DNA end, TRBJ2-7 fits better; the J call may be wrong. The CDR3 spans 15 residues. Germline CDR1 reads SGHAT; CDR2 reads FQNNGV. The CDR3 sequence: CASSLVWDAPYEQYF. The CDR3 bases are TGTGCCAGCAGCTTAGTGTGGGATGCCCCCTACGAGCAGTACTTC.

This clone was counted ten times or more. The chain carries TRBV11-2 and TRBJ2-3, with unresolved D. V was cut by 3 bases and J by 2 bases, with 9 bases left in between. There are 14 residues in the CDR3. CDR1 SGHAT and CDR2 FQNNGV come from the germline V gene. The CDR3 protein is CASSFLDFTDTQYF. For the CDR3, the DNA is TGTGCCAGCAGCTTTCTAGATTTCACAGATACGCAGTATTTT.

The V and J genes are TRBV5-1 and TRBJ2-1; 10 positions match TRBD1. The germline gives CDR1 SGHRS, CDR2 YFSETQ. The CDR3 runs to 14 residues. V trimming: 7 bases; J trimming: 4 bases; junction bases outside the gene matches: 5. This CDR3 is CASGDRGRYNEQFF. The CDR3 DNA follows: TGCGCCAGCGGCGACAGGGGGCGGTACAATGAGCAGTTCTTC.

This clone was detected once. This chain links TRBV25-1 with TRBJ2-1, with D unclear. The CDR3 runs 12 residues. V dropped 3 bases and J dropped 9 bases, with 9 bases sitting between them. CDR1 and CDR2 from the germline V gene are MGHDK and SYGVNS. This CDR3 is CASSEGNREQFF. The CDR3 DNA reads TGTGCCAGCAGTGAGGGGAATCGTGAGCAGTTCTTC.

The chain is built from TRBV6-6 and TRBJ1-4; 8 bases are a match to TRBD1. V gave up 0 bases and J gave up 4 bases; unmatched junction bases: 4. This CDR3 region has 16 residues. Looked up from germline, CDR1 is MNHNY and CDR2 is SVGAGI (reference sequence). DNA of the CDR3: TGTGCCAGCAGTTACTCCTCAGGGGGCGGTAATGAAAAACTGTTTTTT. As protein: CASSYSSGGGNEKLFF.

The CDR3 region has the DNA TGCGCCAGCAGCTCCAGACCCCTCCAGGGAGAAAACTCCTACAATGAGCAGTTCTTC. Amino acids: CASSSRPLQGENSYNEQFF. The chain has TRBV5-1 and TRBJ2-1; D may match TRBD1 or TRBD2 (5 bases each). This CDR3 has 19 amino acids. V gave up 3 bases and J gave up 0 bases, with 22 bases separating them. Germline CDR1 and CDR2: SGHRS and YFSETQ.

The chain couples TRBV12-5 to TRBJ1-2; 11 nucleotides match TRBD1. The CDR3 consists of 16 residues. Trimming removed 0 bases from V and 4 bases from J; junction bases left unmatched: 4. CDR1 LGHNT and CDR2 FRNRAP come from the germline V gene. The CDR3 region is CASGLVIGQGAYGYTF. In DNA, the CDR3 is TGTGCTAGTGGTTTGGTAATCGGACAGGGGGCCTATGGCTACACCTTC.

This chain joins TRBV4-2 and TRBJ2-1, with 7 nucleotides matching TRBD2. CDR1 is LGHNA, CDR2 YNFKEQ, per germline. V shed 2 bases, J shed 9 bases, and the junction held 10 bases outside the gene matches. The CDR3 consists of 15 residues. The DNA of the CDR3 is TGTGCCAGCAGCCAAACATGGGGGGAGGGCCCTGAGCAGTTCTTC. This sequence encodes CASSQTWGEGPEQFF.

The V call is TRBV19, the J call TRBJ2-5; D is perhaps TRBD1 (7 bases). The CDR3 length is 13 residues. CDR1 is LNHDA and CDR2 is SQIVND in the germline V gene (reference sequence). V lost 6 bases and J lost 3, with 11 bases in between. The CDR3 spells CASRGGQKETQYF. In nucleotides, the CDR3 is TGTGCCAGTAGGGGGGGACAGAAAGAGACCCAGTACTTC.

This chain links TRBV7-5 with TRBJ2-2; the tabulated D call, TRBD2, remains unverified against the DNA. TRBV7-5 is recorded as a pseudogene. The length of the CDR3 is 16 residues. The CDR3 here is CARSLPSGSRTGELFF. As DNA, the CDR3 is TGTGCCAGAAGCTTACCTAGCGGGAGCCGTACCGGGGAGCTGTTTTTT.

The CDR3, as DNA: TGTGCCAGCAGCTTGGACTGGAGTGAGGGGACCCAGTACTTC. Amino acid sequence: CASSLDWSEGTQYF. The chain uses TRBV7-2 and TRBJ2-5; perhaps TRBD2 as D (5 bases). Germline V CDR1 and CDR2: SGHTA, FQGNSA. V gave up 3 bases and J gave up 7 bases, with 15 bases separating them. This CDR3 region has 14 residues.

About this clone itself: A far larger clone is off by one base, so a read error is likely. Distinct nucleotide sequences in the sample also encode this CDR3. J is TRBJ1-1 and V is TRBV29-1, with D perhaps TRBD1 (5 bases). Germline V gene lookup returns CDR1 SQVTM and CDR2 ANQGSEA. The CDR3 is made up of 14 amino acids. The V end was cut by 6 bases, the J end by 3 bases, with 17 bases between. The CDR3 sequence is CSVLGWGSDTEAFF. The CDR3 DNA sequence: TGCAGCGTACTCGGGTGGGGGTCGGACACTGAAGCTTTCTTT. The variable domain in full, with the rest retrieved from reference TRBV29-1 and TRBJ1-1, is SAVISQKPSRDICQRGTSLTIQCQVDSQVTMMFWYRQQPGQSLTLIATANQGSEATYESGFVIDKFPISRPNLTFSTLTVSNMSPEDSSIYLCSVLGWGSDTEAFFGQGTRLTVV.

In regard to this clone: A far more abundant clone sits one base away, making this likely a read error. The chain combines TRBV28 with TRBJ1-1; 10 bases are shared with TRBD1. Trimming cost V 2 bases and J 10 bases; bases outside gene matches: 10. The CDR3 spans 15 residues. Germline CDR1 MDHEN, CDR2 SYDVKM. This CDR3 is CASSLQDRGFPGAFF. For the CDR3, the DNA is TGTGCCAGCAGTTTACAGGACAGGGGGTTTCCTGGAGCTTTCTTT.

The gene calls are TRBV27 and TRBJ2-5; no firm D call. Germline CDR1 is MNHEY and CDR2 is SMNVEV (reference sequence). The CDR3 has 15 amino acids. V lost 5 bases and J lost 1, with 14 bases in between. CDR3 bases: TGTGCCAGCAGTCCCCGGCGACCATCCCAAGAGACCCAGTACTTC. It encodes CASSPRRPSQETQYF.

The rearrangement links TRBV28 to TRBJ1-1; D is unclear. This CDR3 has 14 amino acids. In germline, CDR1 is MDHEN, CDR2 SYDVKM. V dropped 2 bases and J dropped 5 bases, with 12 bases sitting between them. CDR3 region: CASSLSFGVTEAFF. In DNA, the CDR3 is TGTGCCAGCAGTTTAAGCTTTGGGGTGACTGAAGCTTTCTTT.

This clone was detected once. V usage is TRBV11-2 and J usage is TRBJ2-1, with D tentatively TRBD2 (5 bases). V lost 4 bases and J lost 2, with 12 bases in between. The CDR3 loop spans 15 amino acids. The V gene's germline CDR1 is SGHAT and CDR2 FQNNGV. The CDR3 sequence: CASSSVRGTYNEQFF. The CDR3, as DNA: TGTGCCAGCAGCTCAGTACGGGGAACCTACAATGAGCAGTTCTTC.